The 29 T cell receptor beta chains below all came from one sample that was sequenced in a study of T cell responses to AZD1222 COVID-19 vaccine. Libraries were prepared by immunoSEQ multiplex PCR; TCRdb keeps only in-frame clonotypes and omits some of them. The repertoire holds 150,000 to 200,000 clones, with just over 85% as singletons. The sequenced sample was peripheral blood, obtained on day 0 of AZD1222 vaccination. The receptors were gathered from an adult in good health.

In DNA form, the CDR3 reads TGTGCCAGCAGCCCACGACAGAGACGCTCTGGAAACACCATATATTTT. Amino acids: CASSPRQRRSGNTIYF. This chain links TRBV7-2 with TRBJ1-3; D is possibly TRBD1 (5 bases). The V end was cut by 5 bases, the J end by 0 bases, with 14 bases between. This CDR3 region has 16 residues. Germline loops: CDR1 SGHTA, CDR2 FQGNSA.

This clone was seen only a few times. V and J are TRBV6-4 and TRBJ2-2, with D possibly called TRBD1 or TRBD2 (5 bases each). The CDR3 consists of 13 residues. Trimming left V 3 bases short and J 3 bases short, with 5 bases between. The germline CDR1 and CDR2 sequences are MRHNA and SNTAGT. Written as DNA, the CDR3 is TGTGCCAGCAGTGAGGGACACACCGGGGAGCTGTTTTTT. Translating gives CASSEGHTGELFF.

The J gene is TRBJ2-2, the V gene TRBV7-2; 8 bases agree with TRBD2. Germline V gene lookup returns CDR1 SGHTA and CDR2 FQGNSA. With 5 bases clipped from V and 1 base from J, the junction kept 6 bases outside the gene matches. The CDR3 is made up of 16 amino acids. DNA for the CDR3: TGTGCCAGCAGCCGGGGGGGCGGGAGGAACACCGGGGAGCTGTTTTTT. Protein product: CASSRGGGRNTGELFF.

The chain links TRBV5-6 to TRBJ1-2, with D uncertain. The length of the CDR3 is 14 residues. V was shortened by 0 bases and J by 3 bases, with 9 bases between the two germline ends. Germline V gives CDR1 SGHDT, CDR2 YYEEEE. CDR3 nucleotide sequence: TGTGCCAGCAGCTTGGCAGGTCTCGACTATGGCTACACCTTC. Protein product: CASSLAGLDYGYTF.

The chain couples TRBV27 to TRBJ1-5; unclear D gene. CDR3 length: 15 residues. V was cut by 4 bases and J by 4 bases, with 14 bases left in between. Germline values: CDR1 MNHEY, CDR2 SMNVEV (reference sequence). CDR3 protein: CASSSWGGINQPQHF. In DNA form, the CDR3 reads TGTGCCAGCAGTTCATGGGGAGGGATAAATCAGCCCCAGCATTTT.

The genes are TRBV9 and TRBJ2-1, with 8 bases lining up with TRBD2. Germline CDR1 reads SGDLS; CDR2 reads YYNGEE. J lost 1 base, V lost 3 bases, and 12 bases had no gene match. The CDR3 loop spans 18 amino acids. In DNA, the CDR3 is TGTGCCAGCAGCGGGACAGCCGGACTAGCAAGGTCCTACAATGAGCAGTTCTTC. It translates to CASSGTAGLARSYNEQFF.

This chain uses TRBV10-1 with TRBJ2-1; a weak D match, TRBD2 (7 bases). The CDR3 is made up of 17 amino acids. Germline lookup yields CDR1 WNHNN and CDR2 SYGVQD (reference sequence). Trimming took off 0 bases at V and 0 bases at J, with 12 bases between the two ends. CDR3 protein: CASSESAGANSYNEQFF. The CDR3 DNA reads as TGCGCCAGCAGTGAGTCTGCGGGGGCCAACTCCTACAATGAGCAGTTCTTC.

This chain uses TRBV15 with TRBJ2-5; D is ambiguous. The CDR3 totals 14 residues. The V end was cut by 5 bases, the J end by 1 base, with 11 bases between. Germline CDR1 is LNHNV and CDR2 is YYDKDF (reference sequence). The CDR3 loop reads CATSAWAPQETQYF. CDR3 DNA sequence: TGTGCCACCAGCGCCTGGGCACCCCAAGAGACCCAGTACTTC. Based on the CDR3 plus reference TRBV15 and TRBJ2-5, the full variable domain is DAMVIQNPRYQVTQFGKPVTLSCSQTLNHNVMYWYQQKSSQAPKLLFHYYDKDFNNEADTPDNFQSRRPNTSFCFLDIRSPGLGDTAMYLCATSAWAPQETQYFGPGTRLLVL.

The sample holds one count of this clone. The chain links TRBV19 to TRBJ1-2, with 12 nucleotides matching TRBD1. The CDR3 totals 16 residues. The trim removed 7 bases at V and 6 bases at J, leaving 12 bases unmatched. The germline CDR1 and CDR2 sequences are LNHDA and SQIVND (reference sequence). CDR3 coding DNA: TGTGCCAGTATCCCGGGACAGGGGGCTACTTTCGATGGCTACACCTTC. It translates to CASIPGQGATFDGYTF.

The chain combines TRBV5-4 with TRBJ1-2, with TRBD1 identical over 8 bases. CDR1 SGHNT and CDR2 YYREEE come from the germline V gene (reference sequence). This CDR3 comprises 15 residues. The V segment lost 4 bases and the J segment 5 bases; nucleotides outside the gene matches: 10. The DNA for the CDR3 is TGTGCCAGCAGCCCCTCCGGACAGGGTGCTTATGGCTACACCTTC. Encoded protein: CASSPSGQGAYGYTF.

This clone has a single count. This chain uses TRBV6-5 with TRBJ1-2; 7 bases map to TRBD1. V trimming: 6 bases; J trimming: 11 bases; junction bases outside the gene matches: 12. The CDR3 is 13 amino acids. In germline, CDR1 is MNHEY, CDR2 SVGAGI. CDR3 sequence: CASRPGRGASYTF. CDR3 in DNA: TGTGCCAGCAGGCCCGGCAGGGGGGCTTCGTACACCTTC.

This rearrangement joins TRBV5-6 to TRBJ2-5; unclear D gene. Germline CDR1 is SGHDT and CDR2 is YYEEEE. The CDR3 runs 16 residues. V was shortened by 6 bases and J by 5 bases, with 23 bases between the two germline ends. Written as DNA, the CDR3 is TGTGCCAGCATCCCCCTAAGTAGGGTCCTATCGGAGACCCAGTACTTC. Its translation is CASIPLSRVLSETQYF.

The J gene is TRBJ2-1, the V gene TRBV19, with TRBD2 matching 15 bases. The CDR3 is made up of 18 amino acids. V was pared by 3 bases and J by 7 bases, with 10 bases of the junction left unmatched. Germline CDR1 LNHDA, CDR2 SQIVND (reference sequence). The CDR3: CASSISAGLAGGRNEQFF. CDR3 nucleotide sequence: TGTGCCAGTAGTATTTCAGCGGGACTAGCGGGAGGTAGGAATGAGCAGTTCTTC.

The CDR3 DNA reads as TGTGCCATCAGTGGGTCGGGCGGACTTGGCACAGATACGCAGTATTTT. It translates to CAISGSGGLGTDTQYF. The chain links TRBV10-3 to TRBJ2-3; tentatively, D is TRBD2 (5 bases). The CDR3 covers 16 residues. V was shortened by 4 bases and J by 1 base, with 15 bases between the two germline ends. Germline V gene sequence: CDR1 ENHRY, CDR2 SYGVKD.

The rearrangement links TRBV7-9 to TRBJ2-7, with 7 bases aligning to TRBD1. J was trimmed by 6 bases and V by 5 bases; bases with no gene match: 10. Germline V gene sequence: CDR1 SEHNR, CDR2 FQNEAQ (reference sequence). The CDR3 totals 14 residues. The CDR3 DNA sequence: TGTGCCAGCAGCCCGTGGACAGGCTTGGCCGAGCAGTACTTC. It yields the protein CASSPWTGLAEQYF.

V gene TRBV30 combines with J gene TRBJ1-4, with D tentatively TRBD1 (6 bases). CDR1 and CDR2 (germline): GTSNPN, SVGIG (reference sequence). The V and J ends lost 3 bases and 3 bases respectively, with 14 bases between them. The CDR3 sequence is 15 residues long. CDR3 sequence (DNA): TGTGCCTGGAGAGGGGGGAGGGGTCCTAATGAAAAACTGTTTTTT. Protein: CAWRGGRGPNEKLFF.

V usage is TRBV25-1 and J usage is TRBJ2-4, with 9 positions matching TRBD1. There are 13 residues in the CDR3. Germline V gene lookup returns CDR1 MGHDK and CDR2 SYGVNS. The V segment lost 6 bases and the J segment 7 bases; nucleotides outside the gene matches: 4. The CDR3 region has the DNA TGTGCCAGCAGCGGGACAGGGCCCAACATTCAGTACTTC. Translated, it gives CASSGTGPNIQYF.

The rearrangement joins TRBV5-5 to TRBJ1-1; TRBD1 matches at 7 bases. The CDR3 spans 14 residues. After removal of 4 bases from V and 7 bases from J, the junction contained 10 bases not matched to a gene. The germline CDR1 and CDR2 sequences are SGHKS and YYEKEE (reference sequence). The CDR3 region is CASSDTLQGFEAFF. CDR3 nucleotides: TGTGCCAGCAGCGATACCTTACAGGGGTTTGAAGCTTTCTTT.

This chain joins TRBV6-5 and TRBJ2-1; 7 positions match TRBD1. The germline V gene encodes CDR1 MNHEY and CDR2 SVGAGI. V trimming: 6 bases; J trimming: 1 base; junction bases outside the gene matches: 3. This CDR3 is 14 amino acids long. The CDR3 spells CASRIQGSYNEQFF. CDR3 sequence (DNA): TGTGCCAGCAGAATACAGGGGTCCTACAATGAGCAGTTCTTC.

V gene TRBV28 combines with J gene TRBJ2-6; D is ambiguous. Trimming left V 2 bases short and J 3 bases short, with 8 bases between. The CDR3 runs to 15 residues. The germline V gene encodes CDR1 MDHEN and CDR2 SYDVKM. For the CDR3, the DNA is TGTGCCAGCAGTTTAAGGACCCTTGGGGCCAACGTCCTGACTTTC. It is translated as CASSLRTLGANVLTF.

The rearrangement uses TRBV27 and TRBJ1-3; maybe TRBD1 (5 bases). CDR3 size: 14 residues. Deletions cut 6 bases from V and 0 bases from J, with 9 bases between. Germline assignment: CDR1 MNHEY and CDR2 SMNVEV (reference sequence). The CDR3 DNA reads TGTGCCAGCAGCCCGGGGGACTCTGGAAACACCATATATTTT. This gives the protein CASSPGDSGNTIYF.

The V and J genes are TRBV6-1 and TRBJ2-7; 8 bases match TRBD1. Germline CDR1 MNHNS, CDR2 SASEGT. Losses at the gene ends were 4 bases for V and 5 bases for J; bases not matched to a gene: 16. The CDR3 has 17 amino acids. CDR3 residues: CASSAPLPRGPSHEQYF. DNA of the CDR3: TGTGCCAGCAGTGCCCCCTTACCCAGGGGGCCTTCCCACGAGCAGTACTTC.

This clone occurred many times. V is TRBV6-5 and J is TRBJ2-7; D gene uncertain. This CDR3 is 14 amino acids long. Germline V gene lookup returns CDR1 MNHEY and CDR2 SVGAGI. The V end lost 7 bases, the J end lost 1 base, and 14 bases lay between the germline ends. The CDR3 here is CASTSMGYSYEQYF. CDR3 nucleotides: TGTGCCAGCACCTCGATGGGGTATTCCTACGAGCAGTACTTC.

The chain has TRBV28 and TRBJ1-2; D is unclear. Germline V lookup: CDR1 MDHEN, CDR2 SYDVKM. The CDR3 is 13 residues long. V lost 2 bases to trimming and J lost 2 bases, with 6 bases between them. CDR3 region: CASSLTENYGYTF. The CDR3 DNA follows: TGTGCCAGCAGTTTAACCGAAAACTATGGCTACACCTTC.

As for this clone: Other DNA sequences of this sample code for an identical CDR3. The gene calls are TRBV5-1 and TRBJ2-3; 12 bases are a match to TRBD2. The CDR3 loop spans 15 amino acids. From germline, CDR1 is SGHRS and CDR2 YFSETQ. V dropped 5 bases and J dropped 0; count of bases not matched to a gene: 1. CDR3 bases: TGCGCCAGCAGAACTAGCGGGGGGAGCACAGATACGCAGTATTTT. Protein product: CASRTSGGSTDTQYF.

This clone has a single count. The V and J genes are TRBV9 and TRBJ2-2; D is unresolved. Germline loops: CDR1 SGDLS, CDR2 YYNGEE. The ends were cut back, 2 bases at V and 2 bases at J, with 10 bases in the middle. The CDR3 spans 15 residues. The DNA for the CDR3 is TGTGCCAGCAGCGTTTTTAGCATCAACACCGGGGAGCTGTTTTTT. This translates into CASSVFSINTGELFF. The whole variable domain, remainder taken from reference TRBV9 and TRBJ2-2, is DSGVTQTPKHLITATGQRVTLRCSPRSGDLSVYWYQQSLDQGLQFLIQYYNGEERAKGNILERFSAQQFPDLHSELNLSSLELGDSALYFCASSVFSINTGELFFGEGSRLTVL.

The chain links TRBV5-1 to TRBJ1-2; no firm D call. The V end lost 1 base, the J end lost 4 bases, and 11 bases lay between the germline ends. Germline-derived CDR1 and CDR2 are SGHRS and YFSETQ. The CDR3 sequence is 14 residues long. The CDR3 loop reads CASSLSVLIYGYTF. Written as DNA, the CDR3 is TGCGCCAGCAGCTTGTCTGTGCTAATCTATGGCTACACCTTC.

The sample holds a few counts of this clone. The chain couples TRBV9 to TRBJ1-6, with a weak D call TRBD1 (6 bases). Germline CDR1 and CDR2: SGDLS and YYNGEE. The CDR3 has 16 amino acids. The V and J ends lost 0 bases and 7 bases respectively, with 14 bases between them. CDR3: CASSVGGRGGNSPLHF. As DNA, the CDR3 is TGTGCCAGCAGCGTAGGGGGCAGGGGTGGGAATTCACCCCTCCACTTT. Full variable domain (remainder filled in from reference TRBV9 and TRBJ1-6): DSGVTQTPKHLITATGQRVTLRCSPRSGDLSVYWYQQSLDQGLQFLIQYYNGEERAKGNILERFSAQQFPDLHSELNLSSLELGDSALYFCASSVGGRGGNSPLHFGNGTRLTVT.

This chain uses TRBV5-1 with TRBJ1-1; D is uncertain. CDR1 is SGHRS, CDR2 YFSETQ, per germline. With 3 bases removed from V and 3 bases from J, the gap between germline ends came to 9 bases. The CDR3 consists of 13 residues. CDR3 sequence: CASSYAGYTEAFF. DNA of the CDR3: TGCGCCAGCAGCTACGCGGGGTACACTGAAGCTTTCTTT.